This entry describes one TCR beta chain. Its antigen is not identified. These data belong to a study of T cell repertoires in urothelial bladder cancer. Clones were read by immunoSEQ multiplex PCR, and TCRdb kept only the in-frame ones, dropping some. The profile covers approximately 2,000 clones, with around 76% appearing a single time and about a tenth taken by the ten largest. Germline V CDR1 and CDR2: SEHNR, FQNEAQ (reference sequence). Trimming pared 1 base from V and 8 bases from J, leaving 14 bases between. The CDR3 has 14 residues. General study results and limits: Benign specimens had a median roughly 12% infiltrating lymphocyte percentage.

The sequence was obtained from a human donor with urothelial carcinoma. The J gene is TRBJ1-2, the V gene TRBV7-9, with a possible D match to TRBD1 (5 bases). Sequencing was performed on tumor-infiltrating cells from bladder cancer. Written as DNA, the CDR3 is TGTGCCAGCAGCTTAGTAGGGCAGGGAGGCGGCTACACCTTC. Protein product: CASSLVGQGGGYTF.